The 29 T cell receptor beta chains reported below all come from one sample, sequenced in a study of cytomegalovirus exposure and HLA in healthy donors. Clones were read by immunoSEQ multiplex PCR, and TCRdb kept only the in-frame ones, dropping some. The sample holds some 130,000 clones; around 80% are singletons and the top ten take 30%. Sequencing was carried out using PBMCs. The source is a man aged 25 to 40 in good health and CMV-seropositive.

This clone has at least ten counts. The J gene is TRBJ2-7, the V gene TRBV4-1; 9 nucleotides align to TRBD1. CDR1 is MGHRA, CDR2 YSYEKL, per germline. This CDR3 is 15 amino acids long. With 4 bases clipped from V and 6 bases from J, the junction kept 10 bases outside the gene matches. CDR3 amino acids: CASSPPTGTGREQYF. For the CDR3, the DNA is TGCGCCAGCAGCCCTCCTACCGGGACAGGGCGCGAGCAGTACTTC.

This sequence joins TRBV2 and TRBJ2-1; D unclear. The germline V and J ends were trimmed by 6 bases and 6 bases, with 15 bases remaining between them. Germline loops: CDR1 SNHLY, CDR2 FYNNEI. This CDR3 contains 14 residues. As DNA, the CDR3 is TGTGCCAGCAGCTTTTTTGAGCTAGTCAATGAGCAGTTCTTC. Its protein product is CASSFFELVNEQFF.

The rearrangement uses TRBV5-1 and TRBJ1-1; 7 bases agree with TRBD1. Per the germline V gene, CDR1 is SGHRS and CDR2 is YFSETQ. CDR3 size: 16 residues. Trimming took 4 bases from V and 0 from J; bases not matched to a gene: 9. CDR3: CASSPSTGPMNTEAFF. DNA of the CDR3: TGCGCCAGCAGCCCCTCGACAGGGCCCATGAACACTGAAGCTTTCTTT.

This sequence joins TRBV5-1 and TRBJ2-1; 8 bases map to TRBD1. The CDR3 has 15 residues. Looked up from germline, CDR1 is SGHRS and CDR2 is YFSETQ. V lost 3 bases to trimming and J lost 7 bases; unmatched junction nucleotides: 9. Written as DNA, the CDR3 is TGCGCCAGCAGCTCGAGACAGGGGATATGGAATGAGCAGTTCTTC. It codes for CASSSRQGIWNEQFF. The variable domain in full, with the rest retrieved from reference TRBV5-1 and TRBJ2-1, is KAGVTQTPRYLIKTRGQQVTLSCSPISGHRSVSWYQQTPGQGLQFLFEYFSETQRNKGNFPGRFSGRQFSNSRSEMNVSTLELGDSALYLCASSSRQGIWNEQFFGPGTRLTVL.

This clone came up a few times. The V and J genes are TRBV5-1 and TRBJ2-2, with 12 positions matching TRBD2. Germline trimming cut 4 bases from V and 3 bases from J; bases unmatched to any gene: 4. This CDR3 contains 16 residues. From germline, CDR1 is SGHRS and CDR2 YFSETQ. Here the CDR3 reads CASSRRTSGDTGELFF. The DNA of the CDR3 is TGCGCCAGCAGCCGAAGGACTAGCGGGGACACCGGGGAGCTGTTTTTT.

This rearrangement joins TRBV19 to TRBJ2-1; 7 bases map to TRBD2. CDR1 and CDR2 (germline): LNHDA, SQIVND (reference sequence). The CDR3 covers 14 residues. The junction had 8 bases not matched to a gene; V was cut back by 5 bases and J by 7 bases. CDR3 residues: CASSEGDYRNEQFF. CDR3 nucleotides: TGTGCCAGTAGTGAAGGGGACTACCGGAATGAGCAGTTCTTC.

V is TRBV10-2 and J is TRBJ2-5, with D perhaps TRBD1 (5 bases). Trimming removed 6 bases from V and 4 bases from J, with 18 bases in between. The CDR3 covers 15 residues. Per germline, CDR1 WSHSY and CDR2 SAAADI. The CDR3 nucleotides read TGCGCCAGCAGCGAACCGAGCAGGGTGGGAGAGACCCAGTACTTC. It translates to CASSEPSRVGETQYF.

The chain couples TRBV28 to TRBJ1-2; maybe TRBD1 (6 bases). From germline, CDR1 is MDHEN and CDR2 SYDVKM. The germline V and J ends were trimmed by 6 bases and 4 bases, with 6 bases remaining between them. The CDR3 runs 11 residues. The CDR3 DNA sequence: TGTGCCAGCAGAGGGGGCTATGGCTACACCTTC. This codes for CASRGGYGYTF.

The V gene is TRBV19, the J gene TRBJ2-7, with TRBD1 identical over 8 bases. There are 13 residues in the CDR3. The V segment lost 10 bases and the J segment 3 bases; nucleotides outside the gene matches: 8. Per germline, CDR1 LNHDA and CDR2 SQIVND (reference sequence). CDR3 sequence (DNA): TGTGCCACCCGACCAGGGACAGGCTACGAGCAGTACTTC. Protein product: CATRPGTGYEQYF.

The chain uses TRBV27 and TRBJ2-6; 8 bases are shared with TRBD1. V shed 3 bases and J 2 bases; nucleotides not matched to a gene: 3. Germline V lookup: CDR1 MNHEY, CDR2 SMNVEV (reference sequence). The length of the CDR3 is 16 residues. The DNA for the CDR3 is TGTGCCAGCAGTTTCATACAGGGGGCTGGGGCCAACGTCCTGACTTTC. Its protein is CASSFIQGAGANVLTF.

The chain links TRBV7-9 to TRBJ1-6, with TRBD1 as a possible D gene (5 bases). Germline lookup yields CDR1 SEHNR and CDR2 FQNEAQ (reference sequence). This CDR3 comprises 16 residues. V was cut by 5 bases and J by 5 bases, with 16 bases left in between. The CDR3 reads CASSVLGTGDNSPLHF. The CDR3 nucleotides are TGTGCCAGCAGCGTTCTGGGGACGGGAGATAATTCACCCCTCCACTTT.

CDR3 DNA sequence: TGTGCCAGCAGGGAGGAGGGCGGGCCGACCTACGAGCAGTACTTC. Translated, it gives CASREEGGPTYEQYF. The rearrangement joins TRBV6-6 to TRBJ2-7; perhaps TRBD2 as D (6 bases). Germline assignment: CDR1 MNHNY and CDR2 SVGAGI (reference sequence). V was clipped by 6 bases and J by 2 bases, with 17 bases between them. This CDR3 has 15 amino acids.

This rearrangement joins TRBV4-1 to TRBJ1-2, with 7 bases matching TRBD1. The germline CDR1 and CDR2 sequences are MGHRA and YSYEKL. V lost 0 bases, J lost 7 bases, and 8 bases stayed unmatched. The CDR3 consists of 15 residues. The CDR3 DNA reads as TGCGCCAGCAGCCAAGATTGGGGGACAGAGGGTGGCTACACCTTC. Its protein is CASSQDWGTEGGYTF.

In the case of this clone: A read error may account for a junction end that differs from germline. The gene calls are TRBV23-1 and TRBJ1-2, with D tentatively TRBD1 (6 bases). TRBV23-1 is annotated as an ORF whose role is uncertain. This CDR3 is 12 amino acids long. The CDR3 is CASSQWGGQLPF. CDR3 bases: TGCGCCAGCAGTCAATGGGGGGGCCAACTTCCGTTC.

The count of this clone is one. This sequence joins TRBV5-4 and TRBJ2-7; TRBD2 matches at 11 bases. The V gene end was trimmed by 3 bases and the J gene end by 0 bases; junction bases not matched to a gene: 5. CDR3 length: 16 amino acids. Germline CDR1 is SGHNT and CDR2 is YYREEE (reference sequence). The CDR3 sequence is CASSSGTSGPSYEQYF. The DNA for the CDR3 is TGTGCCAGCAGCTCCGGGACTAGCGGCCCCTCCTACGAGCAGTACTTC.

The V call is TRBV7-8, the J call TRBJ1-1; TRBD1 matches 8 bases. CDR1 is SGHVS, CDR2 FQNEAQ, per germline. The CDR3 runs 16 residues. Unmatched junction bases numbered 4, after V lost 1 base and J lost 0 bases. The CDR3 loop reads CASSLGTGFLNTEAFF. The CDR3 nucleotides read TGTGCCAGCAGCTTAGGGACAGGGTTCCTGAACACTGAAGCTTTCTTT.

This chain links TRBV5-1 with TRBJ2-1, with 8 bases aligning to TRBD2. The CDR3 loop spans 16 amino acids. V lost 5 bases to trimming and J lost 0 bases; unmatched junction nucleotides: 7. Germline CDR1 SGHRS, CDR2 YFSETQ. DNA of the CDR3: TGCGCCAGCAGACGAACCACTAGCGGCTCCTACAATGAGCAGTTCTTC. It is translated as CASRRTTSGSYNEQFF.

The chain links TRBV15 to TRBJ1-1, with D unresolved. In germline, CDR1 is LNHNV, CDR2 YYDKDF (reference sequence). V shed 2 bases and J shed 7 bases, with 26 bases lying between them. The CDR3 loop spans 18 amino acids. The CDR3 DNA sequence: TGTGCCACCAGCAGATACGTACCCGGGTTGGGAGCAAACCTTGAAGCTTTCTTT. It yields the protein CATSRYVPGLGANLEAFF.

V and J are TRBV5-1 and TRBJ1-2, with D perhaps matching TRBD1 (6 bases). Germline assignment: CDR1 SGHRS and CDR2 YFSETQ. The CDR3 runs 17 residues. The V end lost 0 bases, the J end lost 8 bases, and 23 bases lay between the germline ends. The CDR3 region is CASSLGWTVPLLWGYTF. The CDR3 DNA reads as TGCGCCAGCAGCTTGGGTTGGACAGTCCCTTTACTCTGGGGCTACACCTTC.

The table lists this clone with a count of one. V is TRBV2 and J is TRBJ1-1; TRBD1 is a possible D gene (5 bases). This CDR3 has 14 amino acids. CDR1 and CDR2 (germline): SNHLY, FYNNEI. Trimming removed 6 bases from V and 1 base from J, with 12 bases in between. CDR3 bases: TGTGCCAGCAGCGACAGAGAGTGGAACACTGAAGCTTTCTTT. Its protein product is CASSDREWNTEAFF.

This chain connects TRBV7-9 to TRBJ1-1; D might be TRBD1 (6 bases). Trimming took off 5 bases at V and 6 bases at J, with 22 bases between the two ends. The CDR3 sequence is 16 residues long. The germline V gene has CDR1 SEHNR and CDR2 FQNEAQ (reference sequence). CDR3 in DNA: TGTGCCAGCAGCATTCCGGGACATTTAACGGAGGCTGAAGCTTTCTTT. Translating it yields CASSIPGHLTEAEAFF.

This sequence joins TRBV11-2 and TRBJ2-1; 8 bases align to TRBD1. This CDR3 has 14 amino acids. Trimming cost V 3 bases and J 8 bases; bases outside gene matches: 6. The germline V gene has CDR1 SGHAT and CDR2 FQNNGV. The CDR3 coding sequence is TGTGCCAGCAGCTTGGACAGGGTCGGTGATGAGCAGTTCTTC. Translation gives CASSLDRVGDEQFF.

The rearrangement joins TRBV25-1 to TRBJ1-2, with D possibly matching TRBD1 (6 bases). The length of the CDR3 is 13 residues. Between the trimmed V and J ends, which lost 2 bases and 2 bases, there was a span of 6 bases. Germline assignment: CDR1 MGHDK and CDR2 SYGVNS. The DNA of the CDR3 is TGTGCCAGCAGTGAAGGGACAAACTATGGCTACACCTTC. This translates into CASSEGTNYGYTF.

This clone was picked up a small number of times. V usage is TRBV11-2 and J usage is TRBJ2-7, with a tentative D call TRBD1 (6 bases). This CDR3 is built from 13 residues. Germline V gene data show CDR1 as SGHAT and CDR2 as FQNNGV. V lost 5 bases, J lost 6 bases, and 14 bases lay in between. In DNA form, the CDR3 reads TGTGCCAGCAGCCTGATCAGGGGCACCGAGCAGTACTTC. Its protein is CASSLIRGTEQYF.

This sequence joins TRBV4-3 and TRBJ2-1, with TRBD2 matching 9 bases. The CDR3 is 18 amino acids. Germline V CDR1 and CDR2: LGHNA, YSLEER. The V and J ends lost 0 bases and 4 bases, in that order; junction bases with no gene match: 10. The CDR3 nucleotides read TGCGCCAGCAGCCAAGATGTAACCCTTCTAGCGGGATACAATGAGCAGTTCTTC. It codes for CASSQDVTLLAGYNEQFF.

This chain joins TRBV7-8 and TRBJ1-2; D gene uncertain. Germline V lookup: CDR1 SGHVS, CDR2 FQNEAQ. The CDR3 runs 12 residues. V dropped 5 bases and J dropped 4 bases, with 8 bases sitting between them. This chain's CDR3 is CASSEQSYGYTF. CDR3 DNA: TGTGCCAGCAGCGAACAGAGCTATGGCTACACCTTC. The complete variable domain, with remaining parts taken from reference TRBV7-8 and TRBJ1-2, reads GAGVSQSPRYKVAKRGQDVALRCDPISGHVSLFWYQQALGQGPEFLTYFQNEAQLDKSGLPSDRFFAERPEGSVSTLKIQRTQQEDSAVYLCASSEQSYGYTFGSGTRLTVV.

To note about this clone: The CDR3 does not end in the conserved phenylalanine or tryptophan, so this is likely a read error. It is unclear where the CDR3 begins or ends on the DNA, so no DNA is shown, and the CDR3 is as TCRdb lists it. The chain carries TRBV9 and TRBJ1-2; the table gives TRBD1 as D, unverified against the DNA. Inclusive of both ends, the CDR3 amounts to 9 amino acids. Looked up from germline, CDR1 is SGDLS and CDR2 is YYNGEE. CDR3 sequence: CASSAGQGS.

CDR3 region: CAISEPTSGSYEQYF. The DNA of the CDR3 is TGTGCCATCAGTGAGCCTACTAGCGGGAGTTACGAGCAGTACTTC. The chain couples TRBV10-3 to TRBJ2-7; 11 positions agree with TRBD2. V lost 2 bases and J lost 4; bases outside the gene matches: 4. Germline CDR1 reads ENHRY; CDR2 reads SYGVKD. The CDR3 covers 15 residues.

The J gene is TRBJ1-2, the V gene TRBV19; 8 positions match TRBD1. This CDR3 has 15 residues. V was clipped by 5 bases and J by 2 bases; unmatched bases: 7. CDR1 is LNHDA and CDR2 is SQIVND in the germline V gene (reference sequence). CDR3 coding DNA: TGTGCCAGTAGTTCCGGACAGGGCCCGAACTATGGCTACACCTTC. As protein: CASSSGQGPNYGYTF.